This section outlines one T cell receptor beta chain sequence together with its context. This sample is drawn from a study of blood T cell repertoires in COVID-19. Only in-frame clones appear in the TCRdb table, and some are missing; sequencing was by immunoSEQ multiplex PCR. The sample has roughly 380,000 clones, 88% seen once. Germline V lookup: CDR1 LNHNV, CDR2 YYDKDF (reference sequence). The CDR3 extends over 13 amino acids. V lost 4 bases and J lost 5; bases outside the gene matches: 2. The cohort comprised adults aged 18 to 89 years residing in under 30 US areas. Those designated as exposed participants met a COVID-19 case within 2 weeks before study entry.

The specimen was PBMCs or T cells enriched from blood (not recorded which). The rearrangement links TRBV15 to TRBJ1-1; 9 bases are shared with TRBD1. The sequence came from a woman younger than 45 who had been exposed to COVID-19. The CDR3 DNA follows: TGTGCCACCAGCAACGGACAGGGGACTGAAGCTTTCTTT. Translation gives CATSNGQGTEAFF.